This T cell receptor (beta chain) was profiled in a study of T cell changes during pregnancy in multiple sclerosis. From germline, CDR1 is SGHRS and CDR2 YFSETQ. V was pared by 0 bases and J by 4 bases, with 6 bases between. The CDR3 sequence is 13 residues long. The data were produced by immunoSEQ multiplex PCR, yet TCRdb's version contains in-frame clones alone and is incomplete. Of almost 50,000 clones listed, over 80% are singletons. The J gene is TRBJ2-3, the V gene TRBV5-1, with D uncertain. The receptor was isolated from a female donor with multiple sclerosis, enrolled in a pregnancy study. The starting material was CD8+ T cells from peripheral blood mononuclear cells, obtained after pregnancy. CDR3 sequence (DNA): TGCGCCAGCAGCTTGGGGAGCCCAGATACGCAGTATTTT. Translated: CASSLGSPDTQYF. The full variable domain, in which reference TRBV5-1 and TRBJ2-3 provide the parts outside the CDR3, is KAGVTQTPRYLIKTRGQQVTLSCSPISGHRSVSWYQQTPGQGLQFLFEYFSETQRNKGNFPGRFSGRQFSNSRSEMNVSTLELGDSALYLCASSLGSPDTQYFGPGTRLTVL.